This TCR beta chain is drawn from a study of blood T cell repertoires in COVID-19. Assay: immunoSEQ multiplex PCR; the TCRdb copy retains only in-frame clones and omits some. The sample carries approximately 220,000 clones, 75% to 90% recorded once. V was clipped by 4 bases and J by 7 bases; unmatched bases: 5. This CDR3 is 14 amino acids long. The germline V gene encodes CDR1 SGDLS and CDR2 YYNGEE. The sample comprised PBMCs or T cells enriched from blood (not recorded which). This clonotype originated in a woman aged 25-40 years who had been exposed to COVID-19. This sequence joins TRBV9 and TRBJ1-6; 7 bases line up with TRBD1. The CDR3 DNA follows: TGTGCCAGCAGCCCCGGGACAGCGAATTCACCCCTCCACTTT. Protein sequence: CASSPGTANSPLHF.